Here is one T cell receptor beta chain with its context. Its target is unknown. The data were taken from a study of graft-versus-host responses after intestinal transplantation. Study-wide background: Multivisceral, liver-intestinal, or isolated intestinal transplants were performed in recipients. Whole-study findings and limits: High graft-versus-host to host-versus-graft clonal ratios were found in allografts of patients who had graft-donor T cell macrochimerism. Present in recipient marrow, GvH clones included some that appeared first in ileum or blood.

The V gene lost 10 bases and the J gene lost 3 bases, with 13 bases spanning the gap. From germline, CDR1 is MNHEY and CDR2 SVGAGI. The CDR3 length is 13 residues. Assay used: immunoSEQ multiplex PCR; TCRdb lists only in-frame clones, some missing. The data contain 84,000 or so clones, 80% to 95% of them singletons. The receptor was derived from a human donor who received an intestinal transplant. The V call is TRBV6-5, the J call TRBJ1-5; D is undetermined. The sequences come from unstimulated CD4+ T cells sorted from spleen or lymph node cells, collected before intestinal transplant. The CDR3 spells CATSRAFNQPQHF. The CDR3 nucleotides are TGTGCCACCTCCCGGGCCTTCAATCAGCCCCAGCATTTT.